Below are 7 T cell receptor beta chains sequenced from a single sample in a study of blood T cell repertoires in COVID-19 (dated by TCRdb to 2020 to 2021). Receptors were amplified or captured by the immunoSEQ multiplex PCR assay. This is the immuneACCESS table as TCRdb keeps it, with only in-frame sequences that have V and J called. A part of the clones is gone; compared with another copy, unresolved V genes explain less than half, and the rest is unexplained. Within this sample are about 220,000 clones, with approximately 77% of them counted one time only. The ten largest clones add up to 3.6% of the sample. Input material: peripheral blood. The receptors here all came from a woman aged 80 or over with acute or convalescent COVID-19.

J is TRBJ1-3 and V is TRBV9, with D uncertain. The germline V and J ends were trimmed by 3 bases and 0 bases, with 4 bases remaining between them. This CDR3 comprises 13 residues. Germline CDR1 reads SGDLS; CDR2 reads YYNGEE. CDR3 sequence (DNA): TGTGCCAGCAGCGCTTCCTCTGGAAACACCATATATTTT. The encoded protein is CASSASSGNTIYF.

This chain connects TRBV7-9 to TRBJ1-4; D is unclear. The germline V gene has CDR1 SEHNR and CDR2 FQNEAQ (reference sequence). V lost 1 base, J lost 8 bases, and 11 bases lay in between. CDR3 length: 14 residues. The CDR3: CASSLGPEREKLFF. The CDR3 DNA follows: TGTGCCAGCAGCTTAGGTCCGGAGAGGGAAAAACTGTTTTTT.

The rearrangement joins TRBV6-6 to TRBJ2-1, with 9 bases aligning to TRBD2. Trimming at V came to 5 bases and at J to 8 bases, leaving 16 bases not matched to a gene. The CDR3 sequence is 17 residues long. From germline, CDR1 is MNHNY and CDR2 SVGAGI (reference sequence). CDR3 DNA: TGTGCCAGCAGTCGGATAGGGGGCGGGGGGGCCCGCGATGAGCAGTTCTTC. Its translation: CASSRIGGGGARDEQFF.

The chain employs TRBV11-3 and TRBJ1-3, with D uncertain. Per germline, CDR1 SGHNT and CDR2 YENEEA. CDR3 length equals 16 residues. Trimming left V 3 bases short and J 0 bases short, with 12 bases between. As DNA, the CDR3 is TGTGCCAGCAGCTTTGGCCCAGCGGGCTCTGGAAACACCATATATTTT. Protein: CASSFGPAGSGNTIYF.

The chain is built from TRBV3-1 (or the pseudogene TRBV3-2) and TRBJ1-4; 9 nucleotides match TRBD1. After removal of 6 bases from V and 2 bases from J, the junction contained 4 bases not matched to a gene. CDR3 size: 15 residues. Germline V gives CDR1 LGHDT, CDR2 YNNKEL (reference sequence). The CDR3 region is CASRLTGGTNEKLFF. CDR3 sequence (DNA): TGTGCCAGCAGACTCACAGGGGGCACTAATGAAAAACTGTTTTTT.

This clone was observed a handful of times. This chain uses TRBV5-6 with TRBJ1-5; 9 bases are shared with TRBD1. Trimming cost V 2 bases and J 7 bases; bases outside gene matches: 7. CDR3 length equals 15 residues. The germline V gene encodes CDR1 SGHDT and CDR2 YYEEEE. The chain's CDR3 is CASSFLQGADQPQHF. The CDR3 coding sequence is TGTGCCAGCAGCTTCTTACAGGGGGCAGACCAGCCCCAGCATTTT.

CDR3 protein: CASSAGGGPDTQYF. The CDR3 DNA is TGTGCCAGCAGCGCTGGCGGGGGCCCAGATACGCAGTATTTT. This chain connects TRBV9 to TRBJ2-3; D is perhaps TRBD2 (7 bases). The length of the CDR3 is 14 residues. The germline V and J ends were trimmed by 3 bases and 4 bases, with 12 bases remaining between them. Germline V gene data show CDR1 as SGDLS and CDR2 as YYNGEE.